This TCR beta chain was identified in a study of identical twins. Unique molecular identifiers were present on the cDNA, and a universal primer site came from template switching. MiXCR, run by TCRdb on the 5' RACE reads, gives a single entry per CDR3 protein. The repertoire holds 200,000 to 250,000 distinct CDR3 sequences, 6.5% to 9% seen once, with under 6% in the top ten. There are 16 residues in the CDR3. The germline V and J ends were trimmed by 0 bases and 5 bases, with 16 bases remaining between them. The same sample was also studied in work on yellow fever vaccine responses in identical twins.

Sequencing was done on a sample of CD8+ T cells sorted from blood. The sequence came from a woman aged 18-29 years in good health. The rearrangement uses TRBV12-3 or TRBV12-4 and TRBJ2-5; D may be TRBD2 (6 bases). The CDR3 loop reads CASSLARSLGGETQYF. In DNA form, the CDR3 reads TGTGCCAGCAGTTTAGCGCGCAGCCTCGGAGGGGAGACCCAGTACTTC.